This TCR beta chain originates from a study of T-cell memory formation after mild COVID-19. General study points: Clones that contracted from day 15 to 85 had balanced CD4/CD8; later expanders were CD4+ biased. Several responding clones turned up in pre-infection memory, indicating that cross-reactive memory may have taken part.

This clonotype was recorded many times. The antigen is unknown. Trimming removed 3 bases from V and 7 bases from J; junction bases left unmatched: 6. The V gene's germline CDR1 is DFQATT and CDR2 SNEGSKA (reference sequence). The CDR3 consists of 14 residues. The 5'RACE method, run with constant-segment primers, produced TCR alpha and TCR beta cDNA libraries (carrying sample barcodes and UMIs). TCRdb recomputed calls from the 5' RACE reads with MiXCR, one row per CDR3 protein. This sample carries roughly 580,000 distinct CDR3 sequences, about 20% of them seen once, and the ten largest clones take approximately 12%.

J is TRBJ2-2 and V is TRBV20-1; TRBD1 matches 9 bases. The source is an adult woman who had mild COVID-19 (a few samples of this study predate the infection). Cell type and time point are not known. Specimen: PBMCs or a T cell subset sorted from them (not recorded which). The CDR3 coding sequence is TGCAGTGCTAGGACAGGGGGTATATTCGGGGAGCTGTTTTTT. Translated, it gives CSARTGGIFGELFF.